Each of the 2 T cell receptor beta chains below was sequenced from the same sample in a study of T cell repertoires in cytomegalovirus infection. MiXCR was run by TCRdb on the reads, yielding one entry per CDR3 protein. The sample carries about 920,000 distinct CDR3 sequences, roughly 31% recorded once. These receptors' antigens are unknown. The material was cultured CD8+ T cells from PBMCs, obtained from culture after CMV antigen stimulation. These receptors were obtained from a human donor in good health (CMV status not recorded). Some clones in this sample may be carry-over from other donors' samples.

This clonotype was picked up a small number of times. The chain recombines TRBV6-1 with TRBJ1-4; possible D gene TRBD1, 5 bases. The length of the CDR3 is 14 residues. Germline CDR1 MNHNS, CDR2 SASEGT. Trimming stripped 7 bases from V and 5 bases from J, with 14 bases between. The CDR3 DNA sequence: TGTGCCAGCACTCTTGGGGGGTGGAATGAAAAACTGTTTTTT. Amino acid sequence: CASTLGGWNEKLFF.

This chain uses TRBV6-1 with TRBJ2-3, with 11 bases lining up with TRBD2. The CDR3 has 19 amino acids. The J segment lost 4 bases and the V segment lost 3 bases, leaving 15 bases of the junction unmatched. Germline V gene data show CDR1 as MNHNS and CDR2 as SASEGT. The CDR3 DNA follows: TGTGCCAGCAGTGAGTTAGCGGGGGGGCCGGTCGTGCGCTCAGATACGCAGTATTTT. This sequence encodes CASSELAGGPVVRSDTQYF.